Listed below are T cell receptor beta chains from one sample, sequenced in a study of blood T cells in healthy people across ages. One entry per CDR3 protein, called by TCRdb with MiXCR from the 5' RACE reads. This sample yields hundreds of thousands of distinct CDR3 sequences, of which about 25% are seen a single time; 8% to 10% belongs to the top ten. This sample was shared with a second study, whose subject was T cells of mothers and their children.

Specimen: blood. The source is a boy between 5 and 17 years old in good health. Both conserved end residues are part of each CDR3. Expanded clones are given a class, and other clones once, few, many or no size at all.

V gene	clone size	CDR3 length	CDR3 protein
TRBV4-1	NA	15	CASSQPEGRPYEQYF
TRBV7-9	few	13	CASSKETHNEQFF
TRBV9	few	15	CASSSPEQGLNEQFF
TRBV9	NA	15	CASSFEGTGGEKLFF
TRBV5-1	few	16	CASSLLGTGAYNEQFF
TRBV9	few	19	CASSVEVGPSGRWGNEQFF
TRBV12-3/TRBV12-4	NA	14	CASSLRGGPGEQYF
TRBV7-9	few	16	CASSLARTGLGETQYF
TRBV12-3/TRBV12-4	NA	13	CASSFLGLETQYF
TRBV6-1	NA	14	CASTIQGGAYEQYF
TRBV29-1	NA	14	CSVEEGQGINEQYF
TRBV7-3	NA	14	CASSRGGPGDEQYF
TRBV7-2	NA	14	CASSWRTSDETQYF
TRBV9	NA	15	CASSSRTASQETQYF
TRBV12-3/TRBV12-4	NA	15	CASRGAITGADEQYF
TRBV7-9	few	14	CASSVPAIYTEAFF
TRBV20-1	few	15	CSAAPGGLVSSPLHF
TRBV20-1	NA	13	CSASRGEVETQYF
TRBV9	NA	14	CASSGSGNSYEQYF
TRBV7-3	few	16	CASSLTPSGRVGEQFF
TRBV15	NA	14	CATSTARKGDTQYF
TRBV9	NA	16	CASSVDVGKGKNIQYF
TRBV6-1	NA	16	CASSGGPGGSSYEQYF
TRBV4-2	NA	15	CASRSAGVSYNEQFF
TRBV7-2	few	15	CASSLFRGGAYTQYF
TRBV27	few	13	CASSFSGSNEQFF
TRBV6-2/TRBV6-3	many	15	CASSYSSSGGETQYF
TRBV3-1	few	13	CASSLNRGTEAFF
TRBV12-3/TRBV12-4	few	14	CASSTPVPPGELFF
TRBV6-6	NA	15	CASSYPRTGSYEQYF
TRBV27	NA	16	CASSPHGSGTQETQYF
TRBV11-1	NA	15	CASRERTGGYNEQFF
TRBV28	NA	13	CAIYPGSRGEQFF
TRBV6-5	NA	15	CASSYKGVLYNEQFF
TRBV5-5	NA	16	CASSLGPGIGNYGYTF
TRBV4-3	few	17	CASSQDLIGTGIYEQYF
TRBV5-1	few	13	CASSLEGVHGYTF
TRBV20-1	NA	14	CSARVLGSVEKLFF
TRBV28	few	13	CASSSGGWETQYF
TRBV7-2	few	11	CASSSRVRAFF
TRBV12-3/TRBV12-4	few	15	CAGSKLAGLDNEQFF
TRBV2	few	16	CASRALGGDWQETQYF
TRBV29-1	NA	14	CSVERLRDSTEQYF
TRBV2	few	17	CASSEDWWLEGTDTQYF
TRBV6-2/TRBV6-3	NA	12	CASTLGVHEQFF
TRBV5-1	NA	15	CASSSYTQGATEAFF
TRBV7-9	NA	16	CASSEWMSSSTDTQYF
TRBV6-1	NA	15	CASGRQGPLNSPLHF
TRBV6-6	NA	16	CASSYSVYSGGYGYTF
TRBV20-1	few	17	CSASVPGLAGVGETQYF